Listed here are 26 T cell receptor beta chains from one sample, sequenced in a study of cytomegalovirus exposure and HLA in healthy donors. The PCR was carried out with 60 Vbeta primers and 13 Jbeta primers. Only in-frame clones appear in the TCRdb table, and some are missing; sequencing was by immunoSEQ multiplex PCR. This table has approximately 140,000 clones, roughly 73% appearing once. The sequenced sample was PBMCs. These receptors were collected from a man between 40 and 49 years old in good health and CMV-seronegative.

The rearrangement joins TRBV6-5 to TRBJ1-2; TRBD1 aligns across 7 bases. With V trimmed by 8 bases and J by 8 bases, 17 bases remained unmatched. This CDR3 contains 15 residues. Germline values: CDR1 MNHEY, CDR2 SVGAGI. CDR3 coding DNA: TGTGCCAGCGGATTAGATCCAGCCGACAGGGCAGGCTACACCTTC. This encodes CASGLDPADRAGYTF.

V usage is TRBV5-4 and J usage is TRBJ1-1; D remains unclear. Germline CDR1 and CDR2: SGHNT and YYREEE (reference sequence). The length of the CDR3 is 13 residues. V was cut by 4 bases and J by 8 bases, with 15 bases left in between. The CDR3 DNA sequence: TGTGCCAGCAGCCCCCGGGAAGGCGCCGAAGCTTTCTTT. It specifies CASSPREGAEAFF.

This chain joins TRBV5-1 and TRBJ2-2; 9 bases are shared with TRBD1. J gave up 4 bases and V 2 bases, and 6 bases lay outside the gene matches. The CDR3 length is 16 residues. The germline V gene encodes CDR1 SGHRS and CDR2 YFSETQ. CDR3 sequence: CASSFYRDRATGELFF. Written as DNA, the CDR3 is TGCGCCAGCAGCTTCTACCGGGACAGGGCCACCGGGGAGCTGTTTTTT. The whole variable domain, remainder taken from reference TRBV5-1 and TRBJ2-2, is KAGVTQTPRYLIKTRGQQVTLSCSPISGHRSVSWYQQTPGQGLQFLFEYFSETQRNKGNFPGRFSGRQFSNSRSEMNVSTLELGDSALYLCASSFYRDRATGELFFGEGSRLTVL.

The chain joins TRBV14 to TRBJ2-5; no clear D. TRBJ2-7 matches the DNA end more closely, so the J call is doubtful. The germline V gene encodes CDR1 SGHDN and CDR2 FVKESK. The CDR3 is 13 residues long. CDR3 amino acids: CASSQKLNSEQYF. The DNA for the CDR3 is TGTGCCAGCAGCCAAAAGCTAAACTCCGAGCAGTACTTC.

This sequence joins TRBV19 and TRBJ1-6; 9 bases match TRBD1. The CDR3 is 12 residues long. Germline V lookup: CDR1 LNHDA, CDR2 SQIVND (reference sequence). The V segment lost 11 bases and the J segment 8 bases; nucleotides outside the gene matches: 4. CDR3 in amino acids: CACRQGDSPLHF. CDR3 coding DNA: TGTGCCTGCCGACAGGGGGATTCACCCCTCCACTTT.

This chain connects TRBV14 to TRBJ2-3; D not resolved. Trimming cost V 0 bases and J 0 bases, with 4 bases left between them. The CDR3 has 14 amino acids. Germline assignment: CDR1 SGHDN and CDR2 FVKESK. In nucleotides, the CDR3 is TGTGCCAGCAGCCAAGAACAGAGCACAGATACGCAGTATTTT. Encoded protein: CASSQEQSTDTQYF.

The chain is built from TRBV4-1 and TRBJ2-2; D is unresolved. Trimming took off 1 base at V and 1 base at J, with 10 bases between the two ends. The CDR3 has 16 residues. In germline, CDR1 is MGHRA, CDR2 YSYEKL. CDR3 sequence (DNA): TGCGCCAGCAGCCAAGTGGGCAGAAAGAACACCGGGGAGCTGTTTTTT. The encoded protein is CASSQVGRKNTGELFF.

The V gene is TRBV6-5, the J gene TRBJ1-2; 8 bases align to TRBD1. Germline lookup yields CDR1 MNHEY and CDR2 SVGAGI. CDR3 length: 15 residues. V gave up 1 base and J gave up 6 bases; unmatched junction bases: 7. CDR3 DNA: TGTGCCAGCAGTTACTGGCAGGGGGCGCAGGATGGCTACACCTTC. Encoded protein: CASSYWQGAQDGYTF.

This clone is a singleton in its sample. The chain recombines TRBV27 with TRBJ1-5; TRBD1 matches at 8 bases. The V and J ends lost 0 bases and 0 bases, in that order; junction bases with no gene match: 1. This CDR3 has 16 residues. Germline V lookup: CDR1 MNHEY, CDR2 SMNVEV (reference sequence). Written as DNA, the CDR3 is TGTGCCAGCAGTTTATCCGGGACAGGTAGCAATCAGCCCCAGCATTTT. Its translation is CASSLSGTGSNQPQHF.

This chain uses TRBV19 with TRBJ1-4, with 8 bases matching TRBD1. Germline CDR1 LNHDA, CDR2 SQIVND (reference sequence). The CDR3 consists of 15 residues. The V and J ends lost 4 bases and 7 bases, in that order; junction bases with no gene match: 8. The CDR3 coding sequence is TGTGCCAGTAGTACTACCGGGACAGGAACTGAAAAACTGTTTTTT. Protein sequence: CASSTTGTGTEKLFF.

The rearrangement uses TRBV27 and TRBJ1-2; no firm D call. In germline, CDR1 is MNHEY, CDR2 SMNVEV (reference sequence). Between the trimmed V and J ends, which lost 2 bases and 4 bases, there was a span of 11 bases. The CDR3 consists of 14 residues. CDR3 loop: CASSLGPRGYGYTF. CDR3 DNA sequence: TGTGCCAGCAGTTTAGGGCCCCGGGGCTATGGCTACACCTTC.

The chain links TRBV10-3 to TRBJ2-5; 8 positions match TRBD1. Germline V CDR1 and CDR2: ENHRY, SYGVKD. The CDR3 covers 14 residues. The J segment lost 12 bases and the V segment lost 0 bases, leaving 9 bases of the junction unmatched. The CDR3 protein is CAISESGQGLREYF. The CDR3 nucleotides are TGTGCCATCAGTGAGTCCGGACAGGGCCTGAGGGAGTACTTC.

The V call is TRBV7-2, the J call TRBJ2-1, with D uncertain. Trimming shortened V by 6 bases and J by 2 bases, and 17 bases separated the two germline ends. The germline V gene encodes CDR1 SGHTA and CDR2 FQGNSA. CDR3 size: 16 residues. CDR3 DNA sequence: TGTGCCAGCAGGACTGCCGCGCGCAATCCCTACAATGAGCAGTTCTTC. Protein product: CASRTAARNPYNEQFF.

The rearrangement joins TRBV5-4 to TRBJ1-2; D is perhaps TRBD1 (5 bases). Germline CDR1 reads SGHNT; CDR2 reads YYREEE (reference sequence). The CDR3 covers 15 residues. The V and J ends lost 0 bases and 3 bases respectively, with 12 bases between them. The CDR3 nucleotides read TGTGCCAGCAGCTTGGGACGCCGGGGGGACTATGGCTACACCTTC. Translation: CASSLGRRGDYGYTF.

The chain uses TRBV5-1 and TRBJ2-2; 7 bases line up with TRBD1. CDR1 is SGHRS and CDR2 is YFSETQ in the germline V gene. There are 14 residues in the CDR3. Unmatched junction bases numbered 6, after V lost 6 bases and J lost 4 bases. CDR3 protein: CASTRQGGTGELFF. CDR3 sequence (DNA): TGCGCCAGCACTCGACAGGGTGGCACCGGGGAGCTGTTTTTT.

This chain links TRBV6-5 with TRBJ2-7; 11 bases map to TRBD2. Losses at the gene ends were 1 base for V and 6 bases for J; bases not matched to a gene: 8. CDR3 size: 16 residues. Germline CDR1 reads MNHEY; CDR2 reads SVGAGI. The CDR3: CASSYYQLAGGSEQYF. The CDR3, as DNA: TGTGCCAGCAGTTACTACCAGTTAGCGGGGGGGAGCGAGCAGTACTTC.

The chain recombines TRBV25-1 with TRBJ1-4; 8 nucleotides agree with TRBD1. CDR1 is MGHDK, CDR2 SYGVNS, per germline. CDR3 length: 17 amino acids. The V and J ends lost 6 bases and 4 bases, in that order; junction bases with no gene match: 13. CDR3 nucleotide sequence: TGTGCCAGCAGCCACCAAATAGGACAGGGAATTAATGAAAAACTGTTTTTT. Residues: CASSHQIGQGINEKLFF.

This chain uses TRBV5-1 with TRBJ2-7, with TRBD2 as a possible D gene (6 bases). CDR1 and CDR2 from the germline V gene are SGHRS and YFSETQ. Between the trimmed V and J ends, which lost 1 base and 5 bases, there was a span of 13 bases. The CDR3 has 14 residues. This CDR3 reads CASSLMGGRDEQYF. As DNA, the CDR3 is TGCGCCAGCAGCTTGATGGGGGGTCGCGACGAGCAGTACTTC.

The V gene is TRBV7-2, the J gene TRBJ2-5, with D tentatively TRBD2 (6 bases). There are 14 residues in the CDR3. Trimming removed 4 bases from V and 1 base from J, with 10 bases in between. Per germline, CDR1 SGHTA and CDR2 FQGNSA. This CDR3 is CASSSGTRQETQYF. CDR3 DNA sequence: TGTGCCAGCAGCTCCGGGACTCGCCAAGAGACCCAGTACTTC.

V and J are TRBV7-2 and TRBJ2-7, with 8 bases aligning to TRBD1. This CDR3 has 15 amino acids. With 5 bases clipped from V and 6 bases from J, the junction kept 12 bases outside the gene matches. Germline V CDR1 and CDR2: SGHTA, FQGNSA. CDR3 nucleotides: TGTGCCAGCAGCCGGTCCGGGACAGGAAGGGGCGAGCAGTACTTC. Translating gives CASSRSGTGRGEQYF.

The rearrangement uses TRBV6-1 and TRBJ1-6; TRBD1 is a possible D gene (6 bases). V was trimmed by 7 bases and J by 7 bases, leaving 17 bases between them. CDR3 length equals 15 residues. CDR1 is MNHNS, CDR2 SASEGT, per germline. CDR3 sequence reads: CASIWARGFNSPLHF. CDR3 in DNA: TGTGCCAGCATCTGGGCCAGGGGATTCAATTCACCCCTCCACTTT.

For the CDR3, the DNA is TGTGCCATCAGTGAGTCAGGAGGGAACACTGAAGCTTTCTTT. Protein: CAISESGGNTEAFF. The chain uses TRBV10-3 and TRBJ1-1; D gene uncertain. Germline V gene lookup returns CDR1 ENHRY and CDR2 SYGVKD. CDR3 size: 14 residues. V lost 0 bases, J lost 1 base, and 6 bases lay in between.

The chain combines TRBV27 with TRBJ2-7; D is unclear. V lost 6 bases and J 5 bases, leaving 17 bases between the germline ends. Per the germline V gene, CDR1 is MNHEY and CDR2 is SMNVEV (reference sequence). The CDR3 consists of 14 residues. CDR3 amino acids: CASRDTPYSNEQYF. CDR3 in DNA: TGTGCCAGCAGAGACACCCCTTACTCGAACGAGCAGTACTTC.

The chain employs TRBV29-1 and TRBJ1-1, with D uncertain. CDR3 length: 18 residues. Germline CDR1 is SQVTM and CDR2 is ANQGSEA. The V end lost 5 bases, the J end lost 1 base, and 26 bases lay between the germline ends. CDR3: CSVRGKDWGGSPNTEAFF. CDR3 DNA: TGCAGCGTTCGAGGAAAAGATTGGGGAGGTAGTCCGAACACTGAAGCTTTCTTT.

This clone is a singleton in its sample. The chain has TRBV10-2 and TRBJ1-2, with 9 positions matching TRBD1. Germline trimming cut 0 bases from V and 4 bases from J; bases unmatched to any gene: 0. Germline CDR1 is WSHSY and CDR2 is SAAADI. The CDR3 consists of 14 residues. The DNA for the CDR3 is TGCGCCAGCAGTGAGTCGGACAGGGGCTATGGCTACACCTTC. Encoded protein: CASSESDRGYGYTF.

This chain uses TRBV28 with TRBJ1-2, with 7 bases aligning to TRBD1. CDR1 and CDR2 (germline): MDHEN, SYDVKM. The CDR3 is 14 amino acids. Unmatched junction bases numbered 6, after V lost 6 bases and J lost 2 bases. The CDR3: CASSSQTGNYGYTF. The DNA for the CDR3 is TGTGCCAGCAGCTCCCAGACAGGGAACTATGGCTACACCTTC.